This T cell receptor beta chain was retrieved from a study of cytomegalovirus exposure and HLA in healthy donors. On the study more broadly: A prior study identified approximately 120 million unique TCR beta sequences from roughly 180 million T cells.

The PCR employed 60 Vbeta primers together with 13 Jbeta primers. Produced via immunoSEQ multiplex PCR; TCRdb's table is partial and in-frame only. The sample includes around 91,000 clones, 64% of them seen just once. Study-wide points: Analysis performed later showed TCR beta chains linked to HLA being more clonally expanded than equally common others.

CDR3 length equals 18 residues. The germline gives CDR1 KGHSH, CDR2 LQKENI. On this clone: Its target is unknown. Relative to the germline gene, one junction end is altered; a read error may explain this.

The sequence was collected from a human donor in good health. V usage is TRBV18 and J usage is TRBJ1-1, with D possibly TRBD1 on 5 matching bases. The specimen was PBMCs. In nucleotides, the CDR3 is TGTACCAGCTCACCAGGTCAGGACTTATTTGGGGGGTCCACTGAGGCTTTCTTT. Protein sequence: CTSSPGQDLFGGSTEAFF.